This T cell receptor (beta chain) comes out of a study of graft-versus-host responses after intestinal transplantation. Study-level information: Recipients got multivisceral, liver-intestinal, or isolated intestinal transplants. Anti-thymocyte globulin induction was given to all recipients, followed by tacrolimus and steroids for approximately three years. Regarding the study as a whole: Marrow from the recipient contained GvH clones, some of which had appeared first in ileum or blood. Elevated graft-versus-host to host-versus-graft clonal ratios in allografts were recorded for patients with graft-donor T cell macrochimerism.

As for this clone: Its antigen is as yet unknown.

Some clones are missing from TCRdb's copy, which holds only in-frame ones; the method was immunoSEQ multiplex PCR. The sample contains about 120,000 clones, 95% of which appear only once. Trimming shortened V by 2 bases and J by 0 bases, and 8 bases separated the two germline ends. The CDR3 sequence is 14 residues long. Looked up from germline, CDR1 is MGHRA and CDR2 is YSYEKL. This receptor was taken from a human donor who received an intestinal transplant. The sample was unstimulated CD8+ T cells sorted from spleen or lymph node cells, taken before intestinal transplant. The V call is TRBV4-1, the J call TRBJ2-7; D gene unclear. The CDR3 bases are TGCGCCAGCAGCCAACTGCCGAGCTCCTACGAGCAGTACTTC. It specifies CASSQLPSSYEQYF.